This T cell receptor (beta chain) was found in a study of post-analysis software for immune sequencing data. Study-wide results and limits: The five TRBV segments detected at higher frequency in patients than in controls included TRBV5-6, TRBV5-1 and TRBV20-1.

Presence of unique molecular identifiers characterized the TCR beta cDNA libraries. TCRdb called the PCR reads again in MiXCR, with one record for every CDR3 protein. The profile covers approximately 440,000 distinct CDR3 sequences, with under 55% appearing a single time and about an eighth taken by the ten largest. Of note for this clonotype: Its cognate antigen is unknown.

V was clipped by 5 bases and J by 7 bases; unmatched bases: 10. The CDR3 consists of 15 residues. Specimen: blood. The TCR sequence derives from a girl between 5 and 17 years old with multiple sclerosis. The chain recombines TRBV12-3 or TRBV12-4 with TRBJ1-5; TRBD1 agrees at 8 bases. CDR3 residues: CASSPEGQGRQPQHF. CDR3 DNA sequence: TGTGCCAGCAGTCCCGAAGGACAGGGCCGACAGCCCCAGCATTTT.